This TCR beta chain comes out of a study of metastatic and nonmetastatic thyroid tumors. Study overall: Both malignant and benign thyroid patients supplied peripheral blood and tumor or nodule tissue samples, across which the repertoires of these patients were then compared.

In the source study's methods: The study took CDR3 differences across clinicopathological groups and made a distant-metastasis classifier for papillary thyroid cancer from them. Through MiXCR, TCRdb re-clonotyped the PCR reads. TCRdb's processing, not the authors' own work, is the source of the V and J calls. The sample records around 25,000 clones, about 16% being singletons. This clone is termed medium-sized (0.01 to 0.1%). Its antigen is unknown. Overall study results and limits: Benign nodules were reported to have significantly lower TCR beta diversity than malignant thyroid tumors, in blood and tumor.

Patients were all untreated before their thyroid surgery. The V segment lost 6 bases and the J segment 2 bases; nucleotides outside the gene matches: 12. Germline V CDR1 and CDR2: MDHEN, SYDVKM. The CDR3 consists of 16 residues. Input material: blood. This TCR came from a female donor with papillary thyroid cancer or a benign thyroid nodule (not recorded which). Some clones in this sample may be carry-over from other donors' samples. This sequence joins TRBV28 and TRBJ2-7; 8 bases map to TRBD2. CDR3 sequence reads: CASSPTSGSKTYEQYF. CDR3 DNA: TGTGCCAGCAGCCCCACCAGCGGGAGCAAAACCTACGAGCAGTACTTC.